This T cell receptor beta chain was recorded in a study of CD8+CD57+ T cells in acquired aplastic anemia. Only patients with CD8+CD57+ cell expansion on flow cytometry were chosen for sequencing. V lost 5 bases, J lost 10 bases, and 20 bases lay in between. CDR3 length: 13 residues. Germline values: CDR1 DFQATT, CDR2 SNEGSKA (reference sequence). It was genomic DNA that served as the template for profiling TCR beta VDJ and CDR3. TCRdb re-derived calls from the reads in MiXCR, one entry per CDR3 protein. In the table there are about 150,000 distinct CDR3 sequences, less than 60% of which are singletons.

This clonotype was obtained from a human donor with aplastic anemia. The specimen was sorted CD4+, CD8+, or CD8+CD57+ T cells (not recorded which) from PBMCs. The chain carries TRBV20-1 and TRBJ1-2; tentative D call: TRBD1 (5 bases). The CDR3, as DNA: TGCAGTGCTTGGAGGGCGACCCAGGGTGACTACACCTTC. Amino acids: CSAWRATQGDYTF.